These 9 T cell receptor beta chains share one sample of origin, sequenced in a study of beta chain features in type 1 diabetes. Isolated RNA was reverse transcribed in full, so expressed TCRB transcripts were sequenced. Here immunoSEQ multiplex PCR was the method, and the copy in TCRdb shows in-frame clones only, minus some. The repertoire holds a few hundred thousand clones, 25% to 35% seen once, with more than 3% in the top ten. The sequenced sample consisted of central memory CD4+ T cells from blood. These receptors originate from a man aged 25 to 40 in good health.

This clone turned up a few times. This chain uses TRBV18 with TRBJ2-2; the D gene is possibly TRBD1 (6 bases). The CDR3 totals 15 residues. The germline CDR1 and CDR2 sequences are KGHSH and LQKENI. With 4 bases removed from V and 5 bases from J, the gap between germline ends came to 14 bases. The DNA of the CDR3 is TGTGCCAGCTCACGGGACAACCTTGGGACCGGGGAGCTGTTTTTT. Protein sequence: CASSRDNLGTGELFF.

This clone was found a few times. The rearrangement uses TRBV29-1 and TRBJ1-1, with D uncertain. This CDR3 region has 12 residues. Germline assignment: CDR1 SQVTM and CDR2 ANQGSEA. V was shortened by 7 bases and J by 5 bases, with 14 bases between the two germline ends. The CDR3 DNA follows: TGCAGCGGAACCGGGCAGCGGACTGAAGCTTTCTTT. This translates into CSGTGQRTEAFF.

The J gene is TRBJ2-7, the V gene TRBV6-5; possibly TRBD1 for D (6 bases). V was pared by 6 bases and J by 6 bases, with 21 bases between. The length of the CDR3 is 15 residues. Germline lookup yields CDR1 MNHEY and CDR2 SVGAGI. CDR3 nucleotides: TGTGCCAGCAGACCCCCCGGGACAAGGGGCTTCGAGCAGTACTTC. Protein: CASRPPGTRGFEQYF.

This clone turned up a few times. V is TRBV4-3 and J is TRBJ2-1; no firm D call. The germline CDR1 and CDR2 sequences are LGHNA and YSLEER. This CDR3 has 13 amino acids. V gave up 5 bases and J gave up 5 bases, with 10 bases separating them. CDR3 residues: CASSAERNNEQFF. The CDR3 DNA reads as TGCGCCAGCAGCGCGGAACGAAACAATGAGCAGTTCTTC.

At least ten counts were recorded for this clone. This chain connects TRBV14 to TRBJ2-7, with 9 bases lining up with TRBD1. Trimming removed 8 bases from V and 3 bases from J; junction bases left unmatched: 5. Germline V gene data show CDR1 as SGHDN and CDR2 as FVKESK. This CDR3 contains 13 residues. CDR3 protein: CASQGQGVYEQYF. The CDR3 DNA reads TGTGCCAGCCAGGGACAGGGTGTCTACGAGCAGTACTTC.

The chain couples TRBV7-2 to TRBJ2-5; 10 bases match TRBD2. The end of the DNA aligns better with TRBJ2-7, so the J call may be wrong. This CDR3 has 17 amino acids. Germline lookup yields CDR1 SGHTA and CDR2 FQGNSA. CDR3 sequence reads: CASSLVASGSHSYEQYF. The CDR3 region has the DNA TGTGCCAGCAGCTTAGTGGCTAGCGGGAGTCACTCCTACGAGCAGTACTTC.

The chain carries TRBV9 and TRBJ2-5; D is uncertain. CDR3 length: 15 residues. Trimming took 0 bases from V and 1 from J, leaving 10 bases between them. The germline V gene has CDR1 SGDLS and CDR2 YYNGEE. CDR3 nucleotide sequence: TGTGCCAGCAGCGTAGACTCATGGGTCCAAGAGACCCAGTACTTC. Its protein is CASSVDSWVQETQYF.

In its sample, this clone was seen a few times. V is TRBV28 and J is TRBJ1-1; D not resolved. The V end lost 1 base, the J end lost 6 bases, and 6 bases lay between the germline ends. Looked up from germline, CDR1 is MDHEN and CDR2 is SYDVKM. The CDR3 loop spans 12 amino acids. As DNA, the CDR3 is TGTGCCAGCAGTTTATCCGGGGCTGAAGCTTTCTTT. It specifies CASSLSGAEAFF.

The chain employs TRBV6-1 and TRBJ1-3; D might be TRBD1 (6 bases). CDR1 is MNHNS and CDR2 is SASEGT in the germline V gene. This CDR3 contains 13 residues. Trimming took off 8 bases at V and 7 bases at J, with 15 bases between the two ends. The CDR3 nucleotides read TGTGCCAGCCTTGGACAGCCAGCGAACACCATATATTTT. As protein: CASLGQPANTIYF.